Detailed here is one TCR beta chain. Trimming pared 1 base from V and 3 bases from J, leaving 9 bases between. Germline V gene sequence: CDR1 LNHDA, CDR2 SQIVND (reference sequence). CDR3 length: 14 amino acids. The data were obtained in a study of technical replicates of blood from a few donors. TCRdb's copy holds only in-frame clones and misses some; the assay was immunoSEQ multiplex PCR. The sample gives more than 90,000 clones, approximately 95% of which show up once; roughly 0.3% is in the top ten. Sequencing was done on a sample of T cells isolated from PBMCs. The TCR originated in a human donor in good health. This chain links TRBV19 with TRBJ1-1; D not resolved. This CDR3 reads CASSIVLEDTEAFF. As DNA, the CDR3 is TGTGCCAGTAGTATAGTTCTGGAGGACACTGAAGCTTTCTTT.